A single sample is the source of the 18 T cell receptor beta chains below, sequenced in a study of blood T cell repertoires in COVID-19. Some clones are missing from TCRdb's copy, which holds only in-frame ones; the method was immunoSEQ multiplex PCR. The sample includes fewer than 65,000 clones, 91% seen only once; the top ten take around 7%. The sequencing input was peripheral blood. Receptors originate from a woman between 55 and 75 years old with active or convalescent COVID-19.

CDR3 DNA: TGTGCCAGCAGTTTAGTGGGACAGGGGAATTCACCCCTCCACTTT. This gives the protein CASSLVGQGNSPLHF. The gene calls are TRBV28 and TRBJ1-6; 10 nucleotides align to TRBD1. In germline, CDR1 is MDHEN, CDR2 SYDVKM. V gave up 2 bases and J gave up 7 bases; unmatched junction bases: 2. This CDR3 contains 15 residues.

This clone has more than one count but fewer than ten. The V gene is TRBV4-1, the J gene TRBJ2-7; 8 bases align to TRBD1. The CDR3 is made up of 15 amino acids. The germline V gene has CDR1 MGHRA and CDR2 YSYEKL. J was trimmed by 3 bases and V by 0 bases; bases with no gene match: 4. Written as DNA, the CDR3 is TGCGCCAGCAGCCAAGAGACAGGGGTGAACTACGAGCAGTACTTC. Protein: CASSQETGVNYEQYF.

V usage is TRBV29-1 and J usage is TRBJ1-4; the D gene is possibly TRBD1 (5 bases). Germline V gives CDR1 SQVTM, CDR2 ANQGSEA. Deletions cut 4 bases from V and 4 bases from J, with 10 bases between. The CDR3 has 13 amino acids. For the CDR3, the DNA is TGCAGCGTTGGGGGGAGGAGTAATGAAAAACTGTTTTTT. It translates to CSVGGRSNEKLFF. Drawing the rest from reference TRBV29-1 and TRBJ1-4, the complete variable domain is SAVISQKPSRDICQRGTSLTIQCQVDSQVTMMFWYRQQPGQSLTLIATANQGSEATYESGFVIDKFPISRPNLTFSTLTVSNMSPEDSSIYLCSVGGRSNEKLFFGSGTQLSVL.

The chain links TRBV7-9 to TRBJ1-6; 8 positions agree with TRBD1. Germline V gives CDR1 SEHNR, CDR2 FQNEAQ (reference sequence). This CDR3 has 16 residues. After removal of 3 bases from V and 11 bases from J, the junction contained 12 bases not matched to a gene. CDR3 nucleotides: TGTGCCAGCAGCTTCTACGACAGGGGCTATTTTCCACCCCTCCACTTT. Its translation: CASSFYDRGYFPPLHF.

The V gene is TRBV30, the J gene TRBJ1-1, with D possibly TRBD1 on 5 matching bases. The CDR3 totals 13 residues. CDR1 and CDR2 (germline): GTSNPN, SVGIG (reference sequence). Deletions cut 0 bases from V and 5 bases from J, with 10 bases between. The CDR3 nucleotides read TGTGCCTGGAGTGTAACGGGGGGGACTGAAGCTTTCTTT. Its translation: CAWSVTGGTEAFF.

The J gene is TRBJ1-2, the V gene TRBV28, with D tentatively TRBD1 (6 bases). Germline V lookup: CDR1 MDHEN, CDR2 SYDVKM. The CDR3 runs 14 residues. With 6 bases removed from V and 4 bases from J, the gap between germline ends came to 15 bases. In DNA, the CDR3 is TGTGCCAGCAGATCCACAGGGCCAGGCTATGGCTACACCTTC. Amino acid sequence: CASRSTGPGYGYTF.

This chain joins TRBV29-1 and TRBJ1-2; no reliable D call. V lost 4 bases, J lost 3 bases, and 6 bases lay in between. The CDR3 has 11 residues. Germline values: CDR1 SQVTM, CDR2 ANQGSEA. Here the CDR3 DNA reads TGCAGCGTTGCGGTACACTATGGCTACACCTTC. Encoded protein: CSVAVHYGYTF.

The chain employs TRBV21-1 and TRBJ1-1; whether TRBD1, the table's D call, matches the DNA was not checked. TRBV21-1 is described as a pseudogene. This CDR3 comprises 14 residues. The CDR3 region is CASSREYRDTEAFF. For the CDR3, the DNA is TGTGCCAGCAGCCGAGAATACAGGGACACTGAAGCTTTCTTT.

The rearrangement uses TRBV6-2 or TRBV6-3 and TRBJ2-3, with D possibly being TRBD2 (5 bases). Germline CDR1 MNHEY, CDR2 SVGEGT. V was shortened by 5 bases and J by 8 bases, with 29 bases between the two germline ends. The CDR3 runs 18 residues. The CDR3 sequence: CASSLSPSSILERSTQYF. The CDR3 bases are TGTGCCAGCAGTCTCTCACCTTCCTCGATACTAGAACGGTCTACGCAGTATTTT.

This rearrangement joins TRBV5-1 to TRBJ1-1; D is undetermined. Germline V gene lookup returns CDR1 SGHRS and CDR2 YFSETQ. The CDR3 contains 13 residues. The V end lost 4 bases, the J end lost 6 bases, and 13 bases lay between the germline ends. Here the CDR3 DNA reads TGCGCCAGCAGCGGCCGGGAGTTCCCTGAAGCTTTCTTT. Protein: CASSGREFPEAFF.

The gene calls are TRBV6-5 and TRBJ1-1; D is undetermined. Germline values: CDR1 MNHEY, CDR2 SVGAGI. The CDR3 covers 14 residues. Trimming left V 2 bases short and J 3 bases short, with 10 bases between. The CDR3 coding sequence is TGTGCCAGCAGTTACGCCCCGGGAGACACTGAAGCTTTCTTT. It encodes CASSYAPGDTEAFF.

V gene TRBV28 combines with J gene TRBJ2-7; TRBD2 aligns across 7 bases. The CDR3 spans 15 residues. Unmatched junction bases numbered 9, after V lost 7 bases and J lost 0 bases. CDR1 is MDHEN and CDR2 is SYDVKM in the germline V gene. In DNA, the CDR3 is TGTGCCAGCAATGGGGCGGGAGTCCACTCCTACGAGCAGTACTTC. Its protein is CASNGAGVHSYEQYF. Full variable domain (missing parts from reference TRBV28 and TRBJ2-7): DVKVTQSSRYLVKRTGEKVFLECVQDMDHENMFWYRQDPGLGLRLIYFSYDVKMKEKGDIPEGYSVSREKKERFSLILESASTNQTSMYLCASNGAGVHSYEQYFGPGTRLTVT.

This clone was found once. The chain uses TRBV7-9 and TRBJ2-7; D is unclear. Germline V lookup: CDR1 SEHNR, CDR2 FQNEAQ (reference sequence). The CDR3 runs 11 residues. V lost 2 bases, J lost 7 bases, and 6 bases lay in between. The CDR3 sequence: CASSLHEEQYF. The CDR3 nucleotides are TGTGCCAGCAGCTTACACGAGGAGCAGTACTTC.

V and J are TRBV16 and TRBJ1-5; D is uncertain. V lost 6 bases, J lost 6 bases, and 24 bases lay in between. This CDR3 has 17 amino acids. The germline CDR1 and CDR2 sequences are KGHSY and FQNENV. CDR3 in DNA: TGTGCCAGCAGTTCTAAAGGTCCGGCGGCGGGCGGTCAGCCCCAGCATTTT. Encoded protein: CASSSKGPAAGGQPQHF.

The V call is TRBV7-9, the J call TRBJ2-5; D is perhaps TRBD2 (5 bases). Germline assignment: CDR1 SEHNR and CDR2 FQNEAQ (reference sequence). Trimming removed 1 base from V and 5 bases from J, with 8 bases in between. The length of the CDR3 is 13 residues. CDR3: CASSLGLRETQYF. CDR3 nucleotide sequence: TGTGCCAGCAGCTTAGGACTACGGGAGACCCAGTACTTC.

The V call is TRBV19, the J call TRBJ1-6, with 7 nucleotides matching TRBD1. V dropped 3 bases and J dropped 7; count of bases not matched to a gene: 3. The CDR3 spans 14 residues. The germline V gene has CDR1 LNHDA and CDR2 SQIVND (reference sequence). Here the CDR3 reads CASSIGQENSPLHF. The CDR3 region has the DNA TGTGCCAGTAGTATTGGACAGGAAAATTCACCCCTCCACTTT.

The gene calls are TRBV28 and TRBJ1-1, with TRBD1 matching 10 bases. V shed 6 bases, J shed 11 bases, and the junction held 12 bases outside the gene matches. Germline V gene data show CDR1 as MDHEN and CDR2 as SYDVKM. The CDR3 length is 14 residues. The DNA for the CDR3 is TGTGCCAGCAGCTTTACGGACAGGGGGTATTACGCTTTCTTT. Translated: CASSFTDRGYYAFF.

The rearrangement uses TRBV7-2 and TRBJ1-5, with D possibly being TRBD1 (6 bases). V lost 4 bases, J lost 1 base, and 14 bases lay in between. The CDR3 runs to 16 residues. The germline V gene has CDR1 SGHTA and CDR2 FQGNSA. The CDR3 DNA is TGTGCCAGCAGCTCAAGGGGGGGTCGGAGCAATCAGCCCCAGCATTTT. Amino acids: CASSSRGGRSNQPQHF.